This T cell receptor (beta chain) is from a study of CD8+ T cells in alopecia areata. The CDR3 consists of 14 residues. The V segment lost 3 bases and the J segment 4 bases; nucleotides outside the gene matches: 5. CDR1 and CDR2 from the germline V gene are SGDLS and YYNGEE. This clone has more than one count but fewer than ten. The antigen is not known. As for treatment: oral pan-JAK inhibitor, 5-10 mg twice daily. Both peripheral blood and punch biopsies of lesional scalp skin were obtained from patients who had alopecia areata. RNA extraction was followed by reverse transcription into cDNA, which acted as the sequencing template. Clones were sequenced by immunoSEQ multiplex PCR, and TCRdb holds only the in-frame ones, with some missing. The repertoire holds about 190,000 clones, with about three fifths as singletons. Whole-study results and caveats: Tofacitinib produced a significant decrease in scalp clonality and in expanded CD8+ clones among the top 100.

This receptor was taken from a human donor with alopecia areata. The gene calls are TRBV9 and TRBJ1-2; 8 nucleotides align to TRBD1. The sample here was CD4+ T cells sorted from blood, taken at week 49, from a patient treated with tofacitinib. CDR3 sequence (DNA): TGTGCCAGCAGCGACAGGGGGTCGGCCTATGGCTACACCTTC. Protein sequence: CASSDRGSAYGYTF.